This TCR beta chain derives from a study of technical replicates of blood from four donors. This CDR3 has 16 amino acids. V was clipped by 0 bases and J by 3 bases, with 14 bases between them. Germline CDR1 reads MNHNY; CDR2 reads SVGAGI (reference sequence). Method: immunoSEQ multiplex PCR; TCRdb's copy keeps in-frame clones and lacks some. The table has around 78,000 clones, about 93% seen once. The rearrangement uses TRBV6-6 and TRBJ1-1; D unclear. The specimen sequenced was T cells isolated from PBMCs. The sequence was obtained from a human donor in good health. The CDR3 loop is CASSYSIWGDDTEAFF. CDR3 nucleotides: TGTGCCAGCAGTTACTCGATATGGGGAGATGACACTGAAGCTTTCTTT.